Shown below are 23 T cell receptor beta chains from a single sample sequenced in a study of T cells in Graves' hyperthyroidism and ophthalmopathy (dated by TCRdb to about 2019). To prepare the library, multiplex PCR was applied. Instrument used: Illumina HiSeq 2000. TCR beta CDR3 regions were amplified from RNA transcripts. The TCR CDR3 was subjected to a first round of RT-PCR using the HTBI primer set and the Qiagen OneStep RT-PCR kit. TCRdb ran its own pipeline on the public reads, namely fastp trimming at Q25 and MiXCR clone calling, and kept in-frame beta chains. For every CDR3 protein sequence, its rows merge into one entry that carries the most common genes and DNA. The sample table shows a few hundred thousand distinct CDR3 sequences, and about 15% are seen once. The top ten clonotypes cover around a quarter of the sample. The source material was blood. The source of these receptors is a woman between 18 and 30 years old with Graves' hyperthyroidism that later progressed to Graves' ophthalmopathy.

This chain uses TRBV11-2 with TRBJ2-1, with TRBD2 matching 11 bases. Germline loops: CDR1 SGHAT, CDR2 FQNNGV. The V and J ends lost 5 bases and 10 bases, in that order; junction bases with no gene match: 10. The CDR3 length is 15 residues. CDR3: CASSPTSGRTYEQFF. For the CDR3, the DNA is TGTGCCAGCAGCCCTACTAGCGGGAGAACCTACGAGCAGTTCTTC.

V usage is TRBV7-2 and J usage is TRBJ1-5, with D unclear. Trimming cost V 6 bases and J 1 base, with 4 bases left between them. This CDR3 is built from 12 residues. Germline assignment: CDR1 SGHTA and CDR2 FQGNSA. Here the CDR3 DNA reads TGTGCCAGCAGGCGGAGCAATCAGCCCCAGCATTTT. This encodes CASRRSNQPQHF.

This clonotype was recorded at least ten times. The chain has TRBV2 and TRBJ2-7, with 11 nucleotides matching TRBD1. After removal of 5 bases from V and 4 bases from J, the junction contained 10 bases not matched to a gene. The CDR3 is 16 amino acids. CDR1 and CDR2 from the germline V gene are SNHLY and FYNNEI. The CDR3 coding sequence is TGTGCCAGCAGTCCTGTATGGGACAGGGGGGAGTACGAGCAGTACTTC. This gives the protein CASSPVWDRGEYEQYF.

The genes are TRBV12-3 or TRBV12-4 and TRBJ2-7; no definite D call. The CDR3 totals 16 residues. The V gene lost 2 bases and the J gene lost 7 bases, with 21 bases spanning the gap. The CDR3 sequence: CASSLNAASDLGEQYF. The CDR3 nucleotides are TGTGCCAGCAGTTTAAACGCGGCCTCCGATTTGGGGGAGCAGTACTTC.

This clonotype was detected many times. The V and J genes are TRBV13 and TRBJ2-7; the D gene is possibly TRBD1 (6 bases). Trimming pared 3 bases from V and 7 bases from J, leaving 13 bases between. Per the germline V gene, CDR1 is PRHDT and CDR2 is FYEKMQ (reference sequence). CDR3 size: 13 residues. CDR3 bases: TGTGCCAGCAGCTTTAACAGGGCCCGGGAGCAGTACTTC. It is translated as CASSFNRAREQYF.

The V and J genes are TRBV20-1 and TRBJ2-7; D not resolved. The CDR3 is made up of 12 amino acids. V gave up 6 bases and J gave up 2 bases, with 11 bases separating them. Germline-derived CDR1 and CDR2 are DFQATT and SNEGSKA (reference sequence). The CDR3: CSARSAPYEQYF. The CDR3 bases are TGCAGTGCCCGGTCGGCTCCCTACGAGCAGTACTTC.

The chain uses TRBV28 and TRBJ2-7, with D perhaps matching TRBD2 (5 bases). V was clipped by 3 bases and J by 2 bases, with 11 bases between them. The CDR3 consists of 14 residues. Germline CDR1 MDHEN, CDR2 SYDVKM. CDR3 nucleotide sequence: TGTGCCAGCAGTTTCGGGCGGGCTACCTACGAGCAGTACTTC. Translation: CASSFGRATYEQYF. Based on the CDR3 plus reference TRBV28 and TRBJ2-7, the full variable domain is DVKVTQSSRYLVKRTGEKVFLECVQDMDHENMFWYRQDPGLGLRLIYFSYDVKMKEKGDIPEGYSVSREKKERFSLILESASTNQTSMYLCASSFGRATYEQYFGPGTRLTVT.

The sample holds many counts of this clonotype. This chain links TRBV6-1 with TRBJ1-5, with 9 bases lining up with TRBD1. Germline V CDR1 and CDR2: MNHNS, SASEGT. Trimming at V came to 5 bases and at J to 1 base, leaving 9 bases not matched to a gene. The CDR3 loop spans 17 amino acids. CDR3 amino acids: CASSYPPGTGSNQPQHF. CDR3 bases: TGTGCCAGCAGTTATCCCCCCGGGACAGGGAGCAATCAGCCCCAGCATTTT.

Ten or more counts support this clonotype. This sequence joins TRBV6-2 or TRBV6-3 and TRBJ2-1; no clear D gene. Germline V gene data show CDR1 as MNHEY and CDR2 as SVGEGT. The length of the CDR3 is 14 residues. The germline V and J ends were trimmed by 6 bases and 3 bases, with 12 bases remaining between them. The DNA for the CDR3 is TGTGCCAGCAGCCCCGTGATTATCTACAATGAGCAGTTCTTC. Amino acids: CASSPVIIYNEQFF.

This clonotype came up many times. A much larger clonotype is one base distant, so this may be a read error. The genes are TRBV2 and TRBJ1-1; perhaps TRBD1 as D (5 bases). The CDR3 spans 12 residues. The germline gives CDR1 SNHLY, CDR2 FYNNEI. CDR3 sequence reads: CTSTQEKIEAFF. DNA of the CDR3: TGTACCAGCACACAGGAGAAAATTGAAGCTTTCTTT. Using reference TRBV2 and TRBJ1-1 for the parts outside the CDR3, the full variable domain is EPEVTQTPSHQVTQMGQEVILRCVPISNHLYFYWYRQILGQKVEFLVSFYNNEISEKSEIFDDQFSVERPDGSNFTLKIRSTKLEDSAMYFCTSTQEKIEAFFGQGTRLTVV.

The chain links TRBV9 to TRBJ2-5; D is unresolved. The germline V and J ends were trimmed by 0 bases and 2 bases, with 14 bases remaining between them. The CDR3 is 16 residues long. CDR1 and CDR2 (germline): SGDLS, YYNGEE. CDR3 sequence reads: CASSVEPMAAQETQYF. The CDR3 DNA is TGTGCCAGCAGCGTAGAACCCATGGCAGCTCAAGAGACCCAGTACTTC. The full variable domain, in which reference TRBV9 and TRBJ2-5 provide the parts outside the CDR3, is DSGVTQTPKHLITATGQRVTLRCSPRSGDLSVYWYQQSLDQGLQFLIQYYNGEERAKGNILERFSAQQFPDLHSELNLSSLELGDSALYFCASSVEPMAAQETQYFGPGTRLLVL.

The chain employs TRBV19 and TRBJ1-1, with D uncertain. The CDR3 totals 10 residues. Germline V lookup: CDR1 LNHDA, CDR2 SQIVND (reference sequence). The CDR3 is CGVKGTEAFF. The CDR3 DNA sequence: TGTGGGGTTAAAGGCACTGAAGCTTTCTTT.

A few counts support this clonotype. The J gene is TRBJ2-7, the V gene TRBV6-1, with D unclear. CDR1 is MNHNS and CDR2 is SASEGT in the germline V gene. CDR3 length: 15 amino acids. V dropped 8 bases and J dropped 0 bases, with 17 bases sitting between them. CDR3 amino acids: CASRQIHRSSYEQYF. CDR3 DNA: TGTGCCAGCCGACAAATTCACCGGTCCTCCTACGAGCAGTACTTC.

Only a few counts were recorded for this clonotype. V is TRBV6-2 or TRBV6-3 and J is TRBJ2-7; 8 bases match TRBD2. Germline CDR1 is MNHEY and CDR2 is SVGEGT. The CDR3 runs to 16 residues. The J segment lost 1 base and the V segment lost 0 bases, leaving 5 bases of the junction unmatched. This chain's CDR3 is CASSYSIREGSYEQYF. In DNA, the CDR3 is TGTGCCAGCAGTTACTCGATCCGGGAGGGGTCCTACGAGCAGTACTTC.

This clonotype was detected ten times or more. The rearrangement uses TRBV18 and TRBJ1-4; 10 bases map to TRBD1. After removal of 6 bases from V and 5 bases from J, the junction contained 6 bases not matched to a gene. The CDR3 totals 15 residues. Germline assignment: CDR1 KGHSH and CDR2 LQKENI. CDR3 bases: TGTGCCAGCTCCCCTCGGACAGGGGGAAATGAAAAACTGTTTTTT. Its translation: CASSPRTGGNEKLFF.

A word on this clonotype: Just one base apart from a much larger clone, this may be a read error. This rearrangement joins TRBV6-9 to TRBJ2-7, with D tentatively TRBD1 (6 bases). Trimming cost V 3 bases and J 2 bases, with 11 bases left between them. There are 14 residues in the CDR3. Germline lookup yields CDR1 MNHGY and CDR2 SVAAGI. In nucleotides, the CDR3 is TGTGCCAGCAGTTACCCGACAGGACCCTACGAGCAGTACTTC. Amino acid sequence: CASSYPTGPYEQYF.

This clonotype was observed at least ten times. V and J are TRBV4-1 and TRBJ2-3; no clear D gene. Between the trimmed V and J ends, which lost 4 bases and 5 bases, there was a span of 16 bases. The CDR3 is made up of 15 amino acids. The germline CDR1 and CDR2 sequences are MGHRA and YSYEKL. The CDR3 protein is CASSPGRAQGDTQYF. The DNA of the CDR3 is TGCGCCAGCAGCCCCGGAAGGGCCCAAGGAGATACGCAGTATTTT.

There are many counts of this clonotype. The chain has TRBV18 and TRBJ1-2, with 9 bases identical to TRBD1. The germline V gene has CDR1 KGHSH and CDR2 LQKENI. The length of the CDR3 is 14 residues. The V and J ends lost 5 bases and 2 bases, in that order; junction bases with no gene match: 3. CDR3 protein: CASSSDRGNYGYTF. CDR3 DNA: TGTGCCAGCTCATCGGACAGGGGCAACTATGGCTACACCTTC. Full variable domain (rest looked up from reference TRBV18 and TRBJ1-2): NAGVMQNPRHLVRRRGQEARLRCSPMKGHSHVYWYRQLPEEGLKFMVYLQKENIIDESGMPKERFSAEFPKEGPSILRIQQVVRGDSAAYFCASSSDRGNYGYTFGSGTRLTVV.

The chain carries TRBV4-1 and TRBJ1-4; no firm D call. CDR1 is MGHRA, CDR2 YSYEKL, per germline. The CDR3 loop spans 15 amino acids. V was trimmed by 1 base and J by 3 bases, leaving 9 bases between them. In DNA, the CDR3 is TGCGCCAGCAGCCAAGTAACGAGCTCTAATGAAAAACTGTTTTTT. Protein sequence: CASSQVTSSNEKLFF.

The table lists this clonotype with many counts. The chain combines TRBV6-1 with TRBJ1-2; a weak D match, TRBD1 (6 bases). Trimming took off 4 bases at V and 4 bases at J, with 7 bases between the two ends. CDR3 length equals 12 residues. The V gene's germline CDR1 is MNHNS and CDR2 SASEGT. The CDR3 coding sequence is TGTGCCAGCAGTGCGGACAGCTATGGCTACACCTTC. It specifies CASSADSYGYTF.

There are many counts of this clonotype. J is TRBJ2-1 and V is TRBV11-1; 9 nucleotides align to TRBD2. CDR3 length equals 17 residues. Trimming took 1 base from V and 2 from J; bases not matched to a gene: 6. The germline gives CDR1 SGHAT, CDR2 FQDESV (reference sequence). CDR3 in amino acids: CASSLVIAGDAYNEQFF. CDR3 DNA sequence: TGTGCCAGCAGCTTAGTGATAGCGGGAGATGCCTACAATGAGCAGTTCTTC.

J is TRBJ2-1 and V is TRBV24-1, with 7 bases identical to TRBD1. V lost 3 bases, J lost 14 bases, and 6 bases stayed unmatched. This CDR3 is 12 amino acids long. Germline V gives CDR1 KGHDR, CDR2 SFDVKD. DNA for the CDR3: TGTGCCACCAGTGATCCGACAGGGAGTGAGTTCTTC. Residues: CATSDPTGSEFF.

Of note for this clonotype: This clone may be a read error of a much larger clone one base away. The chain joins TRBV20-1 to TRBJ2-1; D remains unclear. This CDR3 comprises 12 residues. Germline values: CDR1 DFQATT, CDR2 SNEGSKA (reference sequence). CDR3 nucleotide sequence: TGCAGTCCGGGCCGAGGATCAAATGACCAGTTCTTC. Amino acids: CSPGRGSNDQFF.